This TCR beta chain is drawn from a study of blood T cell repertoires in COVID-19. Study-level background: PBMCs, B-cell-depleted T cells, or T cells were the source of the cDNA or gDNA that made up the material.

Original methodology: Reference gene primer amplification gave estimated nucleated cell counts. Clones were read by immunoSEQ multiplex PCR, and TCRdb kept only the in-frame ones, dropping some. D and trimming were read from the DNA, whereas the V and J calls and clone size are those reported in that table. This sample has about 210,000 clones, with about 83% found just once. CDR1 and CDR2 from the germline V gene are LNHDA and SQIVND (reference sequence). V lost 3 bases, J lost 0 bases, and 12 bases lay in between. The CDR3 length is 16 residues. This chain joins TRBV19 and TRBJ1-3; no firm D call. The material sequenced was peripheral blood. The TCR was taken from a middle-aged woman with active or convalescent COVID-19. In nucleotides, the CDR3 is TGTGCCAGTAGTATCGCGGCGATTAGCTCTGGAAACACCATATATTTT. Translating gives CASSIAAISSGNTIYF. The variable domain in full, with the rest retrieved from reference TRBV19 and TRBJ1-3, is DGGITQSPKYLFRKEGQNVTLSCEQNLNHDAMYWYRQDPGQGLRLIYYSQIVNDFQKGDIAEGYSVSREKKESFPLTVTSAQKNPTAFYLCASSIAAISSGNTIYFGEGSWLTVV.